This TCR beta chain is from a study of blood T cell repertoires in COVID-19. Overall study context: PBMCs, B-cell-depleted T cells, or T cells provided the cDNA or gDNA that made up the material.

Only in-frame clones appear in the TCRdb table, and some are missing; sequencing was by immunoSEQ multiplex PCR. The sample gives around 25,000 clones, around 86% of which show up once; 4% to 6% is in the top ten. Material: peripheral blood. The origin of this receptor is a man aged 50 to 59 with active COVID-19.

Here the CDR3 reads CASSFSGDYEQYF. DNA of the CDR3: TGTGCCAGCAGTTTTAGTGGTGACTACGAGCAGTACTTC. The chain uses TRBV28 and TRBJ2-7; D is undetermined. From germline, CDR1 is MDHEN and CDR2 SYDVKM. V was cut by 3 bases and J by 3 bases, with 9 bases left in between. This CDR3 has 13 residues.